This T cell receptor (beta chain) originates from a study of cytomegalovirus exposure and HLA in healthy donors. In the study overall: Out of 398 genotyped donors, roughly 78% belonged to the Caucasian-associated ancestry cluster.

Germline lookup yields CDR1 WSHSY and CDR2 SAAADI. The V and J ends lost 7 bases and 1 base respectively, with 7 bases between them. The CDR3 totals 13 residues. This PCR relied on a set of 60 Vbeta primers and 13 Jbeta primers. Here immunoSEQ multiplex PCR was the method, and the copy in TCRdb shows in-frame clones only, minus some. The sample includes approximately 69,000 clones, approximately 74% seen only once; the top ten take about 24%. Specimen: PBMCs. This clonotype originated in a woman in her 30s in good health and CMV-seropositive. The V gene is TRBV10-2, the J gene TRBJ2-2, with D perhaps TRBD2 (5 bases). The CDR3 protein is CASNRENTGELFF. The CDR3 DNA is TGCGCCAGCAACCGGGAGAACACCGGGGAGCTGTTTTTT.